These 23 T cell receptor beta chains share one sample of origin, sequenced in a study of shared clonotypes between healthy human individuals. Some clones are missing from TCRdb's copy, which holds only in-frame ones; the method was immunoSEQ multiplex PCR. The data contain approximately 2.4 million clones, about 94% of them singletons. Sequencing input: naive CD4+ T cells sorted from blood. Subset noted: CD45RA+ positively selected. All receptors come from a man between 18 and 29 years old in good health.

This chain joins TRBV7-9 and TRBJ1-1; D is unclear. Germline V gene data show CDR1 as SEHNR and CDR2 as FQNEAQ (reference sequence). There are 14 residues in the CDR3. V lost 5 bases and J 0 bases, leaving 10 bases between the germline ends. CDR3 protein: CASSAKLMNTEAFF. CDR3 nucleotide sequence: TGTGCCAGCAGCGCGAAACTCATGAACACTGAAGCTTTCTTT.

The CDR3 DNA reads as TGTGCCAGCGCCTCAGTAGGGCCCATGAACACTGAAGCTTTCTTT. Its protein is CASASVGPMNTEAFF. The V and J genes are TRBV19 and TRBJ1-1, with D uncertain. Germline V gives CDR1 LNHDA, CDR2 SQIVND (reference sequence). V was trimmed by 9 bases and J by 0 bases, leaving 17 bases between them. This CDR3 comprises 15 residues. Complete variable domain (other parts from reference TRBV19 and TRBJ1-1): DGGITQSPKYLFRKEGQNVTLSCEQNLNHDAMYWYRQDPGQGLRLIYYSQIVNDFQKGDIAEGYSVSREKKESFPLTVTSAQKNPTAFYLCASASVGPMNTEAFFGQGTRLTVV.

The chain couples TRBV5-1 to TRBJ2-3; no firm D call. Trimming removed 0 bases at V and 2 bases at J, with 10 bases between. Germline lookup yields CDR1 SGHRS and CDR2 YFSETQ. The CDR3 runs 15 residues. The CDR3 spells CASSLEVFSTDTQYF. DNA of the CDR3: TGCGCCAGCAGCTTGGAAGTCTTCTCCACAGATACGCAGTATTTT. Full variable domain (remainder filled in from reference TRBV5-1 and TRBJ2-3): KAGVTQTPRYLIKTRGQQVTLSCSPISGHRSVSWYQQTPGQGLQFLFEYFSETQRNKGNFPGRFSGRQFSNSRSEMNVSTLELGDSALYLCASSLEVFSTDTQYFGPGTRLTVL.

CDR3 amino acids: CASSEAGGRDQPQHF. The DNA for the CDR3 is TGTGCCAGCAGTGAGGCAGGGGGCCGGGATCAGCCCCAGCATTTT. The V call is TRBV6-1, the J call TRBJ1-5, with TRBD1 matching 8 bases. The CDR3 loop spans 15 amino acids. Germline V gene sequence: CDR1 MNHNS, CDR2 SASEGT. Trimming took 3 bases from V and 5 from J; bases not matched to a gene: 6.

Here the CDR3 reads CARHNGVYNEQFF. CDR3 nucleotides: TGTGCCAGGCATAACGGGGTATACAATGAGCAGTTCTTC. The rearrangement uses TRBV21-1 and TRBJ2-1; the D call TRBD2 from the table was never checked on the DNA. TRBV21-1 represents a pseudogene. This CDR3 comprises 13 residues.

CDR3 sequence reads: CASKTDRATGELFF. Written as DNA, the CDR3 is TGTGCCAGCAAAACAGACAGGGCCACCGGGGAGCTGTTTTTT. The rearrangement joins TRBV2 to TRBJ2-2; 7 positions agree with TRBD1. Germline V gene data show CDR1 as SNHLY and CDR2 as FYNNEI. Trimming at V came to 7 bases and at J to 4 bases, leaving 6 bases not matched to a gene. This CDR3 region has 14 residues. The entire variable domain, with the rest obtained from reference TRBV2 and TRBJ2-2, is as follows: EPEVTQTPSHQVTQMGQEVILRCVPISNHLYFYWYRQILGQKVEFLVSFYNNEISEKSEIFDDQFSVERPDGSNFTLKIRSTKLEDSAMYFCASKTDRATGELFFGEGSRLTVL.

The rearrangement joins TRBV5-6 to TRBJ2-7; 7 nucleotides line up with TRBD2. The better agreement between TRBJ2-1 and the DNA end casts doubt on the J call. This CDR3 contains 16 residues. Germline-derived CDR1 and CDR2 are SGHDT and YYEEEE. The CDR3 here is CASSPGGPSSYNEQFF. The CDR3 nucleotides are TGTGCCAGCAGCCCGGGGGGTCCCAGCTCCTACAATGAGCAGTTCTTC.

This clone was seen once. CDR3 protein: CASSSGTSGVTTQYF. CDR3 DNA: TGTGCCAGCAGTAGTGGGACTAGCGGGGTTACTACGCAGTATTTT. The chain joins TRBV6-5 to TRBJ2-3; TRBD2 matches 13 bases. The CDR3 has 15 residues. Unmatched junction bases numbered 7, after V lost 5 bases and J lost 8 bases. Germline V gene data show CDR1 as MNHEY and CDR2 as SVGAGI.

The chain is built from TRBV28 and TRBJ1-6, with D possibly matching TRBD1 (6 bases). V was clipped by 0 bases and J by 9 bases, with 15 bases between them. CDR3 size: 16 residues. Germline CDR1 MDHEN, CDR2 SYDVKM. The CDR3 spells CASSLWGAGDGSPLHF. DNA for the CDR3: TGTGCCAGCAGTTTATGGGGGGCAGGGGACGGTTCACCCCTCCACTTT.

The genes are TRBV30 and TRBJ1-1; D gene unclear. The CDR3 runs 15 residues. Germline CDR1 reads GTSNPN; CDR2 reads SVGIG (reference sequence). Trimming cost V 0 bases and J 1 base, with 12 bases left between them. The CDR3 nucleotides are TGTGCCTGGAGTGTATACCGACTGACGAACACTGAAGCTTTCTTT. Its protein is CAWSVYRLTNTEAFF. The entire variable domain, with the rest obtained from reference TRBV30 and TRBJ1-1, is as follows: SQTIHQWPATLVQPVGSPLSLECTVEGTSNPNLYWYRQAAGRGLQLLFYSVGIGQISSEVPQNLSASRPQDRQFILSSKKLLLSDSGFYLCAWSVYRLTNTEAFFGQGTRLTVV.

The chain joins TRBV9 to TRBJ2-5; D may be TRBD2 (6 bases). The CDR3 covers 14 residues. The germline V and J ends were trimmed by 3 bases and 4 bases, with 13 bases remaining between them. Per germline, CDR1 SGDLS and CDR2 YYNGEE. CDR3 loop: CASSAVGGRETQYF. The CDR3 nucleotides are TGTGCCAGCAGCGCCGTCGGGGGTAGAGAGACCCAGTACTTC.

The chain employs TRBV10-3 and TRBJ2-3, with D perhaps matching TRBD1 or TRBD2 (5 bases each). This CDR3 is 14 amino acids long. Germline CDR1 and CDR2: ENHRY and SYGVKD. The V end was cut by 7 bases, the J end by 3 bases, with 14 bases between. CDR3 nucleotide sequence: TGTGCCATCATGGGGCAGGGACCTACAGATACGCAGTATTTT. Its translation: CAIMGQGPTDTQYF.

The count of this clone is one. The gene calls are TRBV6-1 and TRBJ1-2; the D is unclear. The CDR3 spans 15 residues. Trimming shortened V by 4 bases and J by 2 bases, and 14 bases separated the two germline ends. Looked up from germline, CDR1 is MNHNS and CDR2 is SASEGT. CDR3 residues: CASSASGSLNYGYTF. The DNA for the CDR3 is TGTGCCAGCAGTGCCTCCGGGAGCTTGAACTATGGCTACACCTTC.

To note about this clone: At the DNA level, this CDR3 is encoded by other sequences in the same sample as well. V usage is TRBV12-5 and J usage is TRBJ2-2; D is unclear. Trimming pared 1 base from V and 5 bases from J, leaving 2 bases between. This CDR3 has 12 amino acids. Germline V gene data show CDR1 as LGHNT and CDR2 as FRNRAP. The CDR3: CASGLGTGELFF. In nucleotides, the CDR3 is TGTGCTAGTGGTTTGGGGACCGGGGAGCTGTTTTTT.

This chain links TRBV6-5 with TRBJ2-5; 9 bases are a match to TRBD1. The length of the CDR3 is 14 residues. The V segment lost 6 bases and the J segment 5 bases; nucleotides outside the gene matches: 7. Germline V CDR1 and CDR2: MNHEY, SVGAGI. This chain's CDR3 is CASSGQGRSETQYF. The CDR3 DNA sequence: TGTGCCAGCAGCGGACAGGGGAGGTCGGAGACCCAGTACTTC.

V is TRBV4-1 and J is TRBJ1-2; D is uncertain. CDR3 length equals 16 residues. Germline V gene sequence: CDR1 MGHRA, CDR2 YSYEKL. Trimming removed 1 base from V and 5 bases from J, with 17 bases in between. This chain's CDR3 is CASSQAPTTSLYGYTF. As DNA, the CDR3 is TGCGCCAGCAGCCAAGCCCCGACCACCTCCCTTTATGGCTACACCTTC.

The chain carries TRBV7-2 and TRBJ1-6, with a tentative D call TRBD1 (5 bases). V gave up 4 bases and J gave up 9 bases, with 13 bases separating them. The CDR3 extends over 14 amino acids. Germline assignment: CDR1 SGHTA and CDR2 FQGNSA. This chain's CDR3 is CASSYGTYGSPLHF. In DNA form, the CDR3 reads TGTGCCAGCAGCTATGGGACCTACGGTTCACCCCTCCACTTT.

This sequence joins TRBV28 and TRBJ1-5; a weak D match, TRBD1 (6 bases). Germline V CDR1 and CDR2: MDHEN, SYDVKM. V lost 3 bases to trimming and J lost 6 bases, with 12 bases between them. The CDR3 has 14 amino acids. CDR3 residues: CASSFEQGGQPQHF. The CDR3, as DNA: TGTGCCAGCAGTTTTGAACAGGGAGGTCAGCCCCAGCATTTT. Complete variable domain (other parts from reference TRBV28 and TRBJ1-5): DVKVTQSSRYLVKRTGEKVFLECVQDMDHENMFWYRQDPGLGLRLIYFSYDVKMKEKGDIPEGYSVSREKKERFSLILESASTNQTSMYLCASSFEQGGQPQHFGDGTRLSIL.

In its sample, this clone was seen once. The gene calls are TRBV5-6 and TRBJ2-3, with unresolved D. V gave up 4 bases and J gave up 0 bases, with 15 bases separating them. CDR3 length: 16 amino acids. Germline CDR1 reads SGHDT; CDR2 reads YYEEEE. The CDR3 protein is CASSPRPVPSTDTQYF. CDR3 in DNA: TGTGCCAGCAGCCCGAGACCAGTCCCTAGCACAGATACGCAGTATTTT. The full variable domain, with the rest looked up from reference TRBV5-6 and TRBJ2-3, is DAGVTQSPTHLIKTRGQQVTLRCSPKSGHDTVSWYQQALGQGPQFIFQYYEEEERQRGNFPDRFSGHQFPNYSSELNVNALLLGDSALYLCASSPRPVPSTDTQYFGPGTRLTVL.

The chain combines TRBV6-5 with TRBJ1-2, with 8 bases lining up with TRBD1. Per germline, CDR1 MNHEY and CDR2 SVGAGI. The CDR3 loop spans 15 amino acids. Trimming took 6 bases from V and 5 from J; bases not matched to a gene: 11. This chain's CDR3 is CASSLLSDRAYGYTF. The CDR3 bases are TGTGCCAGCAGCCTGTTGTCGGACAGGGCATATGGCTACACCTTC.

V and J are TRBV7-9 and TRBJ2-3; 10 bases are a match to TRBD2. CDR1 and CDR2 (germline): SEHNR, FQNEAQ (reference sequence). This CDR3 spans 15 amino acids. Germline trimming cut 3 bases from V and 4 bases from J; bases unmatched to any gene: 4. The CDR3 spells CASSFGTSEADTQYF. For the CDR3, the DNA is TGTGCCAGCAGCTTCGGGACTAGCGAAGCAGATACGCAGTATTTT.

The J gene is TRBJ2-5, the V gene TRBV2; the D gene is possibly TRBD2 (5 bases). The CDR3 loop spans 14 amino acids. V lost 8 bases and J lost 2, with 15 bases in between. Germline values: CDR1 SNHLY, CDR2 FYNNEI. The chain's CDR3 is CASGRRLGQETQYF. In nucleotides, the CDR3 is TGTGCCAGCGGCCGGAGGCTAGGACAAGAGACCCAGTACTTC.

The chain links TRBV25-1 to TRBJ1-2, with 10 nucleotides matching TRBD1. From germline, CDR1 is MGHDK and CDR2 SYGVNS. V was pared by 5 bases and J by 8 bases, with 17 bases of the junction left unmatched. The CDR3 loop spans 17 amino acids. Here the CDR3 reads CASSLVVGDRGLEGYTF. Written as DNA, the CDR3 is TGTGCCAGCAGTTTGGTTGTGGGTGACAGGGGGCTAGAGGGCTACACCTTC.